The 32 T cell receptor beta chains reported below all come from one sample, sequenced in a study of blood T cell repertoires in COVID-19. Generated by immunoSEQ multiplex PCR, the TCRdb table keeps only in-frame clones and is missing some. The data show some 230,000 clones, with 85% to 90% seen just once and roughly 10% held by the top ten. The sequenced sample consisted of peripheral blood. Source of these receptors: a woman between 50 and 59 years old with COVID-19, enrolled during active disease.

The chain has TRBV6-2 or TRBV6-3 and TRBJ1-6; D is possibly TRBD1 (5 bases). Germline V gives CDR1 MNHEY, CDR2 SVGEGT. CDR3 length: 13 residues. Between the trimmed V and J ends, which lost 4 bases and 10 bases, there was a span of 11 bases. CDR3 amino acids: CASSWAGLSPLHF. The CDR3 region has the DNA TGTGCCAGCAGTTGGGCAGGGCTCTCACCCCTCCACTTT.

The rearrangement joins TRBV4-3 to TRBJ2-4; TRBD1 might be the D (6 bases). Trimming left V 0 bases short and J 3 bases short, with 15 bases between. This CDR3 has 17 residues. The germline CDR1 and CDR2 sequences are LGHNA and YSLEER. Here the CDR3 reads CASSQDSWGHFKNIQYF. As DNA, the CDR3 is TGCGCCAGCAGCCAAGATTCCTGGGGACATTTCAAAAACATTCAGTACTTC.

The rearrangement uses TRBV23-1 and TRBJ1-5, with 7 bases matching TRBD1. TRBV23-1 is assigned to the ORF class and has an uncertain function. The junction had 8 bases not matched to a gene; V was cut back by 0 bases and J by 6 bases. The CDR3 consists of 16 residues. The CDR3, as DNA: TGCGCCAGCAGTCAATCGAGGGGGCTGATCGGTCAGCCCCAGCATTTT. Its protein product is CASSQSRGLIGQPQHF.

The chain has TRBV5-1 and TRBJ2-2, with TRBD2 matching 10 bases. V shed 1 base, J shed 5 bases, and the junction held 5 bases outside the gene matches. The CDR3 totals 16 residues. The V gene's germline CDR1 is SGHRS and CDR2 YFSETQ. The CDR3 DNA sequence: TGCGCCAGCAGCTTGAGGACGGGACTAGCGACCGGGGAGCTGTTTTTT. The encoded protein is CASSLRTGLATGELFF.

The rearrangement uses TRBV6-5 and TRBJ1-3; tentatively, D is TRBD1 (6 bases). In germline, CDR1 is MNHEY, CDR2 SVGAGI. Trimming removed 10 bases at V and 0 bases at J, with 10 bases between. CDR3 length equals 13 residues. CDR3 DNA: TGTGCCACGAGGGGGATCTCTGGAAACACCATATATTTT. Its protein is CATRGISGNTIYF.

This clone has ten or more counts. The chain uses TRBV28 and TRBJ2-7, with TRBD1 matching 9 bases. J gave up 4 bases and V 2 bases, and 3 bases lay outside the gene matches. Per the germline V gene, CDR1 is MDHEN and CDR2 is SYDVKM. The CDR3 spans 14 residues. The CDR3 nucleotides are TGTGCCAGCAGTTTAAACAGGGGGCTATACGAGCAGTACTTC. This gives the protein CASSLNRGLYEQYF.

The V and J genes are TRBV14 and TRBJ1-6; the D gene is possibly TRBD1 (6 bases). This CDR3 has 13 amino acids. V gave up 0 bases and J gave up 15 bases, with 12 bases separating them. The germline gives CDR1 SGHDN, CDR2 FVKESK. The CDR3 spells CASSQDRQGLLHF. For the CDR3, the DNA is TGTGCCAGCAGCCAAGATCGGCAGGGGCTCCTCCACTTT.

DNA for the CDR3: TGTGCCAGCAGCGTAGCAGGGGCTGGGGCCAACGTCCTGACTTTC. This encodes CASSVAGAGANVLTF. The chain combines TRBV28 with TRBJ2-6; a weak D match, TRBD1 (6 bases). V lost 6 bases to trimming and J lost 2 bases, with 11 bases between them. Germline V CDR1 and CDR2: MDHEN, SYDVKM. This CDR3 spans 15 amino acids. Full variable domain (outside the CDR3, taken from reference TRBV28 and TRBJ2-6): DVKVTQSSRYLVKRTGEKVFLECVQDMDHENMFWYRQDPGLGLRLIYFSYDVKMKEKGDIPEGYSVSREKKERFSLILESASTNQTSMYLCASSVAGAGANVLTFGAGSRLTVL.

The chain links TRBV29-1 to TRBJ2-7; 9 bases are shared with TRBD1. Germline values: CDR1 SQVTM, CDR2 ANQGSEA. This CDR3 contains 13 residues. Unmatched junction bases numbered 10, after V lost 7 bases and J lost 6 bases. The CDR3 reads CSARGQGDIEQYF. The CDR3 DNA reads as TGCAGCGCTAGGGGACAGGGCGATATCGAGCAGTACTTC.

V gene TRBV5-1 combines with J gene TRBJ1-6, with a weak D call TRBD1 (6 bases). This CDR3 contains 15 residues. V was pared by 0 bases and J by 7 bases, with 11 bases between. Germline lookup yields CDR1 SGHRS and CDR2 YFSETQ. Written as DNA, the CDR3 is TGCGCCAGCAGCTTGGATCGGGGGGCGAATTCACCCCTCCACTTT. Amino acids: CASSLDRGANSPLHF.

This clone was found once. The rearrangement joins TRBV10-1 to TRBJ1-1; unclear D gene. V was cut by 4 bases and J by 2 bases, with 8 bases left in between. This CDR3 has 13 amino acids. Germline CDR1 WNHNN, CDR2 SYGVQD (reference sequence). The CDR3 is CASSVGRNTEAFF. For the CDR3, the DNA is TGCGCCAGCAGTGTGGGGAGAAACACTGAAGCTTTCTTT.

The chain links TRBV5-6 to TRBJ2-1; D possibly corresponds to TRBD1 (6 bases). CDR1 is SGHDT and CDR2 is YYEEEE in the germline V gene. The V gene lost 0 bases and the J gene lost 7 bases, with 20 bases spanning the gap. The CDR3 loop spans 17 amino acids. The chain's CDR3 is CASSLAYQGHPTNEQFF. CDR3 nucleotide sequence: TGTGCCAGCAGCTTGGCGTATCAGGGACACCCGACAAATGAGCAGTTCTTC.

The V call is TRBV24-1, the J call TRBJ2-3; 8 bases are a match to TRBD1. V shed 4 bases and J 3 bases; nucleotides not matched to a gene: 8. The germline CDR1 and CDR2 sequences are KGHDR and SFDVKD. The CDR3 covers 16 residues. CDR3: CATSERGTGGTDTQYF. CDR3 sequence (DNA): TGTGCCACCAGTGAAAGAGGGACAGGCGGAACAGATACGCAGTATTTT.

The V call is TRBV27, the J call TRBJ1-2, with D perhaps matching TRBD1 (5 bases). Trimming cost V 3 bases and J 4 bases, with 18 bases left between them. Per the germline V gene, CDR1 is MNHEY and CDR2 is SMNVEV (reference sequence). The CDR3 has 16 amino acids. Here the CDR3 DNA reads TGTGCCAGCAGTTTTTCTGGGGCCCGACCCTTCTATGGCTACACCTTC. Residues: CASSFSGARPFYGYTF.

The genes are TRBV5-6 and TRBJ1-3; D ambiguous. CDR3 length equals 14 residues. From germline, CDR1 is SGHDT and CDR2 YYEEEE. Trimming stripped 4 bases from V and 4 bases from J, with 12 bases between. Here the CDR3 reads CASSPGSWGNTIYF. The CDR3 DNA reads TGTGCCAGCAGCCCCGGGTCTTGGGGAAACACCATATATTTT.

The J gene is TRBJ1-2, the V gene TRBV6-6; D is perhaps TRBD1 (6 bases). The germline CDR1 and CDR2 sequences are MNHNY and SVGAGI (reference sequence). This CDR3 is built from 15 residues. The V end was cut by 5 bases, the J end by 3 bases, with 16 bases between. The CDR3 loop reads CASSLDPTGYYGYTF. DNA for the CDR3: TGTGCCAGCAGTCTCGACCCGACAGGCTACTATGGCTACACCTTC.

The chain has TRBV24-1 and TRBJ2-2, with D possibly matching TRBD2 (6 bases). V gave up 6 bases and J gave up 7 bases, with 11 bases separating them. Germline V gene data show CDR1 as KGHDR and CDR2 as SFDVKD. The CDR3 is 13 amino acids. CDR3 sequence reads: CATSRGSFGELFF. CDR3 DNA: TGTGCCACCAGTCGGGGGTCCTTCGGGGAGCTGTTTTTT.

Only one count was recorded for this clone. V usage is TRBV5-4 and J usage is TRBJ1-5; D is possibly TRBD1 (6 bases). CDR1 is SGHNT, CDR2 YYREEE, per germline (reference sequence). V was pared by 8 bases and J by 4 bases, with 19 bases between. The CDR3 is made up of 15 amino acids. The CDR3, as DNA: TGTGCCAGTTGGGGTCAATCGGACAGAAATCAGCCCCAGCATTTT. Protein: CASWGQSDRNQPQHF.

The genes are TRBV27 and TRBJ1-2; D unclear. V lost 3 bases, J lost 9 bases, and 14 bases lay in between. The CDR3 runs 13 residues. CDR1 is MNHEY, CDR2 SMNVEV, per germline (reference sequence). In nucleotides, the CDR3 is TGTGCCAGCAGTTTTAGGGTGCCGGGGAGCTACACCTTC. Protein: CASSFRVPGSYTF.

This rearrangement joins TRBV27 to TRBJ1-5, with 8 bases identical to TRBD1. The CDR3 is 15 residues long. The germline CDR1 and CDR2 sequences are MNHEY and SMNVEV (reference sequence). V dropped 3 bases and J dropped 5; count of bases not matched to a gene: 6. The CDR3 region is CASSFLGQGDQPQHF. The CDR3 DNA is TGTGCCAGCAGTTTCTTAGGACAGGGCGATCAGCCCCAGCATTTT.

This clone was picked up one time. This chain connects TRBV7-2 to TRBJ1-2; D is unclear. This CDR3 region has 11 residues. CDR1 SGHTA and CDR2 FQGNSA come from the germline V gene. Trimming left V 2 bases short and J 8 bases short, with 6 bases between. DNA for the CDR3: TGTGCCAGCAGCTTACTGAGCGGCTACACCTTC. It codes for CASSLLSGYTF.

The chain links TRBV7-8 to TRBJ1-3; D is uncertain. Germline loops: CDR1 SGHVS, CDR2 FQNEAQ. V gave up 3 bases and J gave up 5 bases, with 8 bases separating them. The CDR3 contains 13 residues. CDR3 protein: CASSLRDRNTIYF. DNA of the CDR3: TGTGCCAGCAGCTTGAGGGATCGAAACACCATATATTTT.

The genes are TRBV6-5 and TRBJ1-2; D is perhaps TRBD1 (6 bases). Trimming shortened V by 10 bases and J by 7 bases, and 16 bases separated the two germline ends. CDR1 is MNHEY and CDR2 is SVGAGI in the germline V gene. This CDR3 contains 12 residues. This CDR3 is CAIGQGKAGYTF. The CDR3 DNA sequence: TGTGCCATCGGGCAGGGGAAGGCTGGCTACACCTTC.

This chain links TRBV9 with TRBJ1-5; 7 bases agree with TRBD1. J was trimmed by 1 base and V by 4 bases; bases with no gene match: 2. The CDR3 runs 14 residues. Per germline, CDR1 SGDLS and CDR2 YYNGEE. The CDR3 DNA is TGTGCCAGCAGCCCGGACAGGAGCAATCAGCCCCAGCATTTT. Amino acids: CASSPDRSNQPQHF.

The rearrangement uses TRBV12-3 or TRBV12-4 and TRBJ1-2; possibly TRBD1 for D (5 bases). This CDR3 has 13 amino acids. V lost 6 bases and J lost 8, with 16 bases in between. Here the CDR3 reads CASRTDSDLGYTF. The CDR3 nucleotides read TGTGCCAGCAGAACAGACAGCGATCTAGGCTACACCTTC.

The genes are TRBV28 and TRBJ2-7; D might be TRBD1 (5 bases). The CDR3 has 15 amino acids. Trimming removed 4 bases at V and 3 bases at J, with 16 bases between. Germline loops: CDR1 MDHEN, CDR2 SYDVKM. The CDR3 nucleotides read TGTGCCAGCAGTTCCGGTCGACAGCCCCACTACGAGCAGTACTTC. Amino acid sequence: CASSSGRQPHYEQYF.

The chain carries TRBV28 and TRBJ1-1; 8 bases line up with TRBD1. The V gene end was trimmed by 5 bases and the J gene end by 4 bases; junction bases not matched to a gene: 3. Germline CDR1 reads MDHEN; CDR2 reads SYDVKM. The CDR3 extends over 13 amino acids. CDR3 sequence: CASSDTGGTEAFF. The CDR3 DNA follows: TGTGCCAGCAGTGATACAGGGGGCACTGAAGCTTTCTTT.

The CDR3 DNA sequence: TGTGCCAGCAGTTTAGGGGCAGGTTACGAGCAGTACTTC. Amino acids: CASSLGAGYEQYF. The rearrangement uses TRBV27 and TRBJ2-7, with a weak D call TRBD1 (5 bases). This CDR3 comprises 13 residues. Trimming left V 2 bases short and J 4 bases short, with 9 bases between. Germline-derived CDR1 and CDR2 are MNHEY and SMNVEV (reference sequence).

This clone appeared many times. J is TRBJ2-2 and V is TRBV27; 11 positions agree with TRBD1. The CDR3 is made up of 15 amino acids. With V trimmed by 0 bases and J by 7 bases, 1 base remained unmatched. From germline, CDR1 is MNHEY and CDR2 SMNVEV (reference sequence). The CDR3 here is CASSLSGQGGGELFF. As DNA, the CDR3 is TGTGCCAGCAGTTTATCGGGACAGGGGGGCGGGGAGCTGTTTTTT.

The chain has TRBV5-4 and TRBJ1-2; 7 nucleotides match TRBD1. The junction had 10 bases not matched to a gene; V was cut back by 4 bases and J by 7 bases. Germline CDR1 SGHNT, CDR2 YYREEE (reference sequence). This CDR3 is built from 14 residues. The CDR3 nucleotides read TGTGCCAGCAGCCTTACGGGACAGAAGACTGGCTACACCTTC. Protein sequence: CASSLTGQKTGYTF. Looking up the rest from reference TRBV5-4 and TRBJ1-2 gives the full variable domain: ETGVTQSPTHLIKTRGQQVTLRCSSQSGHNTVSWYQQALGQGPQFIFQYYREEENGRGNFPPRFSGLQFPNYSSELNVNALELDDSALYLCASSLTGQKTGYTFGSGTRLTVV.

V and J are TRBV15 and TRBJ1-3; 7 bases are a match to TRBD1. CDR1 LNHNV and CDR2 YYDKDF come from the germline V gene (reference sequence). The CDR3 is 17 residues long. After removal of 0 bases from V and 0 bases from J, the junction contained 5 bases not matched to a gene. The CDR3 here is CATSRDHTGASGNTIYF. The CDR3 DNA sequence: TGTGCCACCAGCAGAGATCATACAGGGGCCTCTGGAAACACCATATATTTT.

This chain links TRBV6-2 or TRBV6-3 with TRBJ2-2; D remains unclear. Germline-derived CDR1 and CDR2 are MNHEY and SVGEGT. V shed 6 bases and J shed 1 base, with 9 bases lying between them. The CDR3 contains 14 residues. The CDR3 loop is CASSQSGNTGELFF. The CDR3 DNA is TGTGCCAGCAGCCAATCAGGGAACACCGGGGAGCTGTTTTTT.